This TCR beta chain was found in a study of blood T cell repertoires in COVID-19. Assay used: immunoSEQ multiplex PCR; TCRdb lists only in-frame clones, some missing. The table records about 50,000 clones, just over 85% of them present only once. The CDR3 consists of 14 residues. In germline, CDR1 is MGHRA, CDR2 YSYEKL. V lost 1 base and J 4 bases, leaving 10 bases between the germline ends. The sequenced sample was peripheral blood. The receptor was derived from a woman aged 80 or over with COVID-19, enrolled during active disease. This chain links TRBV4-1 with TRBJ1-1; weak D call: TRBD1 (5 bases). The CDR3 coding sequence is TGCGCCAGCAGCCAAGCGCAGGGTTTCACTGAAGCTTTCTTT. This translates into CASSQAQGFTEAFF.